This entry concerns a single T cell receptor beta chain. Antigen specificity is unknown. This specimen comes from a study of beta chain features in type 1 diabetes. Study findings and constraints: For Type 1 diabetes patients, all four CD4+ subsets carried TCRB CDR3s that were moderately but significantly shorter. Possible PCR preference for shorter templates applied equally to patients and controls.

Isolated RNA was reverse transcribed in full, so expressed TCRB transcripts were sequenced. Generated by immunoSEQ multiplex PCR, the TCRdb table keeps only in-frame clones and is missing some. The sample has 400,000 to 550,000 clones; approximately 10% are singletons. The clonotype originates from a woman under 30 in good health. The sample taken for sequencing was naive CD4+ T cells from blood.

The CDR3 loop is CASSPSGGAYNEQFF. The CDR3 coding sequence is TGTGCCAGCAGCCCTAGCGGGGGAGCCTACAATGAGCAGTTCTTC. The J gene is TRBJ2-1, the V gene TRBV14; 10 nucleotides match TRBD2. This CDR3 has 15 amino acids. The V and J ends lost 4 bases and 2 bases, in that order; junction bases with no gene match: 2. CDR1 and CDR2 (germline): SGHDN, FVKESK.